One T cell receptor beta chain is described in this entry. These data are taken from a study of blood T cell repertoires in COVID-19. As for the study in general: Sources were T cells, B-cell-depleted T cells, or PBMCs; the material itself was cDNA or gDNA.

The V gene's germline CDR1 is LNHDA and CDR2 SQIVND (reference sequence). With V trimmed by 1 base and J by 5 bases, 5 bases remained unmatched. The CDR3 contains 15 residues. Membership in each cohort depended on participant-reported clinical history. Exposed study participants had met a COVID-19 case within 2 weeks before entry. Assay used: immunoSEQ multiplex PCR; TCRdb lists only in-frame clones, some missing. In the table there are a few hundred thousand clones, roughly nine tenths of which are singletons. The sample was PBMCs or T cells enriched from blood (not recorded which). The V gene is TRBV19, the J gene TRBJ2-5; 9 nucleotides match TRBD1. This receptor was taken from a woman in her forties or fifties who had been exposed to COVID-19. The CDR3 spells CASSIGTGVGETQYF. The CDR3 nucleotides read TGTGCCAGTAGTATAGGGACAGGGGTAGGGGAGACCCAGTACTTC.